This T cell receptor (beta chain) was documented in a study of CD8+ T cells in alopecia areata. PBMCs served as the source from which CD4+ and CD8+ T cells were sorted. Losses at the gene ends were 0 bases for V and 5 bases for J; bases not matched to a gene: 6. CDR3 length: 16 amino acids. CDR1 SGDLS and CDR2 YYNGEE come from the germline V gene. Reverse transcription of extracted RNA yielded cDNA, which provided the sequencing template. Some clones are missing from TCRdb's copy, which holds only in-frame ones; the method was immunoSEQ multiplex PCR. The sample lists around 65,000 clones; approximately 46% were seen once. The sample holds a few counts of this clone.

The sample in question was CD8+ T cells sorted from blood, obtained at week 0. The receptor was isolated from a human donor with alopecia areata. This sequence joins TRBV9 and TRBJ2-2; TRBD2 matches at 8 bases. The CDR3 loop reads CASSVVGTSYTGELFF. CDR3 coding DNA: TGTGCCAGCAGCGTAGTAGGGACTAGTTATACCGGGGAGCTGTTTTTT.